This entry lists 30 T cell receptor beta chains sequenced from one sample in a study of cytomegalovirus exposure and HLA in healthy donors (dated by TCRdb to the late 2010s). Libraries were constructed by the immunoSEQ multiplex PCR assay. For the multiplex PCR, a mixture combining 60 forward primers for TCR Vbeta segments and 13 reverse primers for TCR Jbeta segments was used. The immuneACCESS repertoire file appears here via TCRdb, limited to in-frame rearrangements. These files lack a portion of the clones; in checked studies, under half of the deficit traces to unresolved V genes, and the cause of the others is not known. The sample table holds about 94,000 clones, of which over 50% were seen once. 3.9% of the sample rests with the top ten. The sequencing input was PBMCs. The source is a man younger than 45 in good health and CMV-seronegative.

This clone was found a few times. The chain couples TRBV11-2 to TRBJ2-5; the match to TRBD2 covers 9 bases. CDR1 is SGHAT, CDR2 FQNNGV, per germline. V gave up 1 base and J gave up 5 bases; unmatched junction bases: 5. The CDR3 runs 15 residues. Here the CDR3 reads CASSLVGTSWETQYF. CDR3 DNA: TGTGCCAGCAGCTTAGTCGGGACTAGCTGGGAGACCCAGTACTTC.

This rearrangement joins TRBV30 to TRBJ2-1; D might be TRBD2 (6 bases). This CDR3 spans 16 amino acids. With 5 bases removed from V and 0 bases from J, the gap between germline ends came to 17 bases. Looked up from germline, CDR1 is GTSNPN and CDR2 is SVGIG (reference sequence). CDR3 sequence: CAWEFGLGSSYNEQFF. CDR3 in DNA: TGTGCCTGGGAGTTTGGACTCGGGAGCTCCTACAATGAGCAGTTCTTC. Full variable domain (remainder filled in from reference TRBV30 and TRBJ2-1): SQTIHQWPATLVQPVGSPLSLECTVEGTSNPNLYWYRQAAGRGLQLLFYSVGIGQISSEVPQNLSASRPQDRQFILSSKKLLLSDSGFYLCAWEFGLGSSYNEQFFGPGTRLTVL.

This sequence joins TRBV6-6 and TRBJ2-2; tentative D call: TRBD1 (6 bases). The CDR3 contains 16 residues. The ends were cut back, 2 bases at V and 0 bases at J, with 10 bases in the middle. Germline loops: CDR1 MNHNY, CDR2 SVGAGI (reference sequence). CDR3 sequence: CASSYPRGSNTGELFF. The CDR3 region has the DNA TGTGCCAGCAGTTACCCCAGGGGTTCGAACACCGGGGAGCTGTTTTTT.

The chain is built from TRBV12-5 and TRBJ2-6, with D perhaps TRBD1 (7 bases). Trimming took off 5 bases at V and 10 bases at J, with 12 bases between the two ends. The CDR3 loop spans 13 amino acids. Germline V gene lookup returns CDR1 LGHNT and CDR2 FRNRAP. The CDR3 here is CASGVRGENVLTF. The DNA for the CDR3 is TGTGCTAGTGGTGTCAGGGGGGAGAACGTCCTGACTTTC.

The rearrangement links TRBV7-8 to TRBJ2-3; 9 bases map to TRBD2. Looked up from germline, CDR1 is SGHVS and CDR2 is FQNEAQ. V lost 5 bases to trimming and J lost 5 bases; unmatched junction nucleotides: 5. CDR3 length: 14 amino acids. The CDR3 loop reads CASSTSGGRDTQYF. In DNA form, the CDR3 reads TGTGCCAGCAGCACAAGCGGGGGGAGAGATACGCAGTATTTT.

This chain uses TRBV5-1 with TRBJ1-5, with 7 bases matching TRBD1. There are 15 residues in the CDR3. Germline trimming cut 0 bases from V and 2 bases from J; bases unmatched to any gene: 2. The germline V gene encodes CDR1 SGHRS and CDR2 YFSETQ. The CDR3 is CASSLEGGGNQPQHF. The CDR3 DNA reads TGCGCCAGCAGCTTGGAAGGGGGCGGCAATCAGCCCCAGCATTTT.

The sample holds a few counts of this clone. The V and J genes are TRBV19 and TRBJ1-2; D ambiguous. The CDR3 loop spans 14 amino acids. The V end lost 5 bases, the J end lost 3 bases, and 13 bases lay between the germline ends. CDR1 LNHDA and CDR2 SQIVND come from the germline V gene (reference sequence). DNA for the CDR3: TGTGCCAGTAGTTACGAGGTCCTAGACTATGGCTACACCTTC. This sequence encodes CASSYEVLDYGYTF.

The chain recombines TRBV7-3 with TRBJ1-2, with D possibly being TRBD1 (6 bases). The CDR3 spans 15 residues. Germline values: CDR1 SGHTA, CDR2 FQGTGA. The V and J ends lost 3 bases and 3 bases respectively, with 14 bases between them. The CDR3 is CASSFRGRGDYGYTF. Here the CDR3 DNA reads TGTGCCAGCAGCTTTAGGGGCAGGGGAGACTATGGCTACACCTTC.

J is TRBJ2-5 and V is TRBV10-3, with 8 nucleotides matching TRBD2. The CDR3 spans 16 residues. Looked up from germline, CDR1 is ENHRY and CDR2 is SYGVKD. Losses at the gene ends were 4 bases for V and 3 bases for J; bases not matched to a gene: 10. The CDR3 nucleotides are TGTGCCATCAGTGCGGGTGGACTAGCCGCCAAAGAGACCCAGTACTTC. The encoded protein is CAISAGGLAAKETQYF.

The rearrangement uses TRBV28 and TRBJ1-5, with 11 nucleotides matching TRBD1. CDR1 and CDR2 from the germline V gene are MDHEN and SYDVKM. V shed 4 bases, J shed 2 bases, and the junction held 7 bases outside the gene matches. The CDR3 is made up of 17 amino acids. For the CDR3, the DNA is TGTGCCAGCAGTTCTCCGGGACAGGGGGTAGGCAATCAGCCCCAGCATTTT. Its protein is CASSSPGQGVGNQPQHF.

The chain is built from TRBV10-3 and TRBJ1-1; TRBD1 might be the D (6 bases). Trimming removed 3 bases at V and 1 base at J, with 15 bases between. The CDR3 runs to 16 residues. Looked up from germline, CDR1 is ENHRY and CDR2 is SYGVKD. The CDR3 loop reads CAISDGGRTGNTEAFF. CDR3 sequence (DNA): TGTGCCATCAGTGACGGGGGGCGAACGGGGAACACTGAAGCTTTCTTT.

The chain recombines TRBV2 with TRBJ2-3, with 11 nucleotides matching TRBD2. Germline V gene lookup returns CDR1 SNHLY and CDR2 FYNNEI. The CDR3 spans 14 residues. V lost 7 bases to trimming and J lost 6 bases; unmatched junction nucleotides: 6. In DNA, the CDR3 is TGTGCCAGCAAACTAGCGGGAGTAAGTGATACGCAGTATTTT. It codes for CASKLAGVSDTQYF.

The chain joins TRBV9 to TRBJ1-5, with 12 bases fitting TRBD1. The J segment lost 4 bases and the V segment lost 3 bases, leaving 5 bases of the junction unmatched. This CDR3 spans 16 amino acids. Germline loops: CDR1 SGDLS, CDR2 YYNGEE. DNA for the CDR3: TGTGCCAGCAGCGATGGGACAGGGGGCGCGAATCAGCCCCAGCATTTT. This translates into CASSDGTGGANQPQHF. The full variable domain, with the rest looked up from reference TRBV9 and TRBJ1-5, is DSGVTQTPKHLITATGQRVTLRCSPRSGDLSVYWYQQSLDQGLQFLIQYYNGEERAKGNILERFSAQQFPDLHSELNLSSLELGDSALYFCASSDGTGGANQPQHFGDGTRLSIL.

The J gene is TRBJ2-5, the V gene TRBV4-1; D not resolved. With 9 bases removed from V and 5 bases from J, the gap between germline ends came to 13 bases. The germline V gene encodes CDR1 MGHRA and CDR2 YSYEKL. The CDR3 has 12 amino acids. CDR3 DNA: TGCGCCAGTTCCCGAGCCGCGGAGACCCAGTACTTC. Translation gives CASSRAAETQYF.

The chain links TRBV28 to TRBJ2-7; 11 bases are shared with TRBD2. Germline V gene data show CDR1 as MDHEN and CDR2 as SYDVKM. J gave up 1 base and V 5 bases, and 7 bases lay outside the gene matches. The CDR3 totals 16 residues. CDR3 sequence (DNA): TGTGCCAGCAGTCTCCCCCGGACTAGCGGGTCCTACGAGCAGTACTTC. It encodes CASSLPRTSGSYEQYF.

The V call is TRBV15, the J call TRBJ2-5, with 11 bases fitting TRBD1. The CDR3 runs 15 residues. Trimming at V came to 1 base and at J to 5 bases, leaving 3 bases not matched to a gene. Germline V lookup: CDR1 LNHNV, CDR2 YYDKDF (reference sequence). As DNA, the CDR3 is TGTGCCACCAGCAGAGGGGACAGGGGGATGGAGACCCAGTACTTC. This codes for CATSRGDRGMETQYF.

About this clone itself: At one of its ends the junction is not consistent with the germline gene, which may arise from a read error. The chain links TRBV5-1 to TRBJ2-1; 7 bases align to TRBD1. This CDR3 is built from 13 residues. CDR1 SGHRS and CDR2 YFSETQ come from the germline V gene. This chain's CDR3 is CASSNKSRDSPIF. In DNA form, the CDR3 reads TGCGCCAGCAGTAATAAGAGCCGGGACAGTCCTATCTTC.

This clone was detected only once. V is TRBV28 and J is TRBJ2-1; 8 bases map to TRBD2. V was clipped by 2 bases and J by 6 bases; unmatched bases: 6. Germline CDR1 is MDHEN and CDR2 is SYDVKM. The CDR3 runs 15 residues. CDR3 bases: TGTGCCAGCAGTTTAGGAGCGGGAGTAAGCAATGAGCAGTTCTTC. This translates into CASSLGAGVSNEQFF.

The chain carries TRBV4-1 and TRBJ1-6; 7 nucleotides match TRBD1. Germline V gene data show CDR1 as MGHRA and CDR2 as YSYEKL. Trimming at V came to 3 bases and at J to 5 bases, leaving 7 bases not matched to a gene. The CDR3 totals 16 residues. CDR3 bases: TGCGCCAGCAGCCACACTACAGGGGCAGATAATTCACCCCTCCACTTT. The encoded protein is CASSHTTGADNSPLHF.

The CDR3 nucleotides read TGCGCCAGCAGCTTTACGGGAGAGGGGGGGAATGAGCAGTTCTTC. The encoded protein is CASSFTGEGGNEQFF. The J gene is TRBJ2-1, the V gene TRBV5-1; D is perhaps TRBD2 (7 bases). Trimming cost V 2 bases and J 7 bases, with 16 bases left between them. This CDR3 spans 15 amino acids. Germline V gene lookup returns CDR1 SGHRS and CDR2 YFSETQ.

The rearrangement links TRBV28 to TRBJ2-7, with 11 bases identical to TRBD2. V was pared by 10 bases and J by 4 bases, with 12 bases of the junction left unmatched. The length of the CDR3 is 15 residues. Germline loops: CDR1 MDHEN, CDR2 SYDVKM. For the CDR3, the DNA is TGTGCCACCGCACCCACTAGCGGGAGTTGGTACGAGCAGTACTTC. Translated: CATAPTSGSWYEQYF.

In this sample, this clone turned up a few times. The rearrangement links TRBV21-1 to TRBJ2-5; the table gives TRBD1 as D, unverified against the DNA. TRBV21-1 is a known pseudogene. The CDR3 is 12 amino acids. The CDR3 nucleotides read TGTGCCAGCAGCAAACGCTCAGGCCCAGGGCACTTC. Its translation: CASSKRSGPGHF.

The chain couples TRBV4-1 to TRBJ2-5, with D hard to call. Trimming stripped 0 bases from V and 8 bases from J, with 7 bases between. The CDR3 runs 12 residues. CDR1 and CDR2 (germline): MGHRA, YSYEKL. As DNA, the CDR3 is TGCGCCAGCAGCCAAGATCCCTTTACCCAGTACTTC. This gives the protein CASSQDPFTQYF.

The CDR3 nucleotides are TGTGCCAGCAGGCAGCGACAGGGGATTGGCTATGGCTACACCTTC. Residues: CASRQRQGIGYGYTF. The V call is TRBV11-2, the J call TRBJ1-2, with 8 bases fitting TRBD1. CDR3 length: 15 amino acids. Germline loops: CDR1 SGHAT, CDR2 FQNNGV. Losses at the gene ends were 6 bases for V and 4 bases for J; bases not matched to a gene: 10.

J is TRBJ2-1 and V is TRBV11-1, with 8 bases identical to TRBD2. Germline V gives CDR1 SGHAT, CDR2 FQDESV (reference sequence). The CDR3 runs to 14 residues. Trimming removed 5 bases from V and 9 bases from J; junction bases left unmatched: 9. CDR3 sequence: CASSLRRGGSEQFF. The CDR3 DNA sequence: TGTGCCAGCAGCCTCCGACGGGGGGGGAGTGAGCAGTTCTTC.

The V gene is TRBV27, the J gene TRBJ1-2, with D unresolved. The CDR3 is made up of 14 amino acids. The ends were cut back, 2 bases at V and 8 bases at J, with 15 bases in the middle. CDR1 MNHEY and CDR2 SMNVEV come from the germline V gene (reference sequence). The CDR3 DNA sequence: TGTGCCAGCAGTTTAAATAACGAGGCATGGGGCTACACCTTC. Its protein product is CASSLNNEAWGYTF.

This chain joins TRBV5-5 and TRBJ1-1; D ambiguous. CDR1 is SGHKS and CDR2 is YYEKEE in the germline V gene (reference sequence). CDR3 length: 13 residues. Trimming shortened V by 4 bases and J by 0 bases, and 7 bases separated the two germline ends. CDR3 amino acids: CASSQDLNTEAFF. CDR3 DNA sequence: TGTGCCAGCAGCCAGGATCTGAACACTGAAGCTTTCTTT.

The rearrangement uses TRBV7-3 and TRBJ2-5; a weak D match, TRBD1 (5 bases). The V end was cut by 8 bases, the J end by 5 bases, with 21 bases between. The CDR3 consists of 15 residues. The germline V gene encodes CDR1 SGHTA and CDR2 FQGTGA. The CDR3 DNA follows: TGTGCCAGCTCTCCATTAGGGGCGGTGGGGGAGACCCAGTACTTC. Its translation: CASSPLGAVGETQYF.

The chain uses TRBV9 and TRBJ2-6, with D maybe TRBD2 (5 bases). Germline values: CDR1 SGDLS, CDR2 YYNGEE. The V end was cut by 0 bases, the J end by 4 bases, with 17 bases between. This CDR3 has 18 residues. CDR3 DNA sequence: TGTGCCAGCAGCGTAGAGCCGGGAACAATCAGGGGGGCCAACGTCCTGACTTTC. Translating gives CASSVEPGTIRGANVLTF. Full variable domain (missing parts from reference TRBV9 and TRBJ2-6): DSGVTQTPKHLITATGQRVTLRCSPRSGDLSVYWYQQSLDQGLQFLIQYYNGEERAKGNILERFSAQQFPDLHSELNLSSLELGDSALYFCASSVEPGTIRGANVLTFGAGSRLTVL.

The chain has TRBV7-9 and TRBJ1-4; 7 bases are shared with TRBD1. The length of the CDR3 is 15 residues. The germline CDR1 and CDR2 sequences are SEHNR and FQNEAQ (reference sequence). Trimming removed 5 bases from V and 7 bases from J; junction bases left unmatched: 10. CDR3 bases: TGTGCCAGCAGCCGACTGTCCAGGGGGACTGAAAAACTGTTTTTT. This codes for CASSRLSRGTEKLFF.